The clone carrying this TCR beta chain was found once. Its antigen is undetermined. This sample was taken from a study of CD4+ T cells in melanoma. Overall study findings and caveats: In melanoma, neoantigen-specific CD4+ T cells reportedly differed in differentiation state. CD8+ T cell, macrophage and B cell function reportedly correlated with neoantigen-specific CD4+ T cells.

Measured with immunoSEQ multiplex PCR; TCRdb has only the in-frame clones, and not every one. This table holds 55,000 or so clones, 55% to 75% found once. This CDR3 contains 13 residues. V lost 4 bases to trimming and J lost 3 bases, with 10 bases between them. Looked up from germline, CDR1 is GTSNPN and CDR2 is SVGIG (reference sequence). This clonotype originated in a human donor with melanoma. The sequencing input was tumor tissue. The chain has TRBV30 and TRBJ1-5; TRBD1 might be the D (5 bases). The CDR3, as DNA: TGTGCCTGGAACGTCAGGGCCAATCAGCCCCAGCATTTT. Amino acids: CAWNVRANQPQHF.